This entry lists 30 T cell receptor beta chains sequenced from one sample in a study of Ad26.COV2.S vaccination and SARS-CoV-2 variants. Treatment described: roughly 19 received Ad26.COV2.S at low or high dose, single or two shots; roughly 5 received placebo; per-sample allocation not given. Sampling occurred on day 63 after the first vaccine or placebo injection. TCRdb's table, derived via immunoSEQ multiplex PCR, lists solely in-frame clones and lacks some. The repertoire includes a few hundred thousand clones, more than 75% of them detected once, and around 3.5% sits in the top ten. The sequences come from peripheral blood, collected in a trial of Ad26.COV2.S vaccine versus placebo. These receptors originate from a person aged 18 to 65 who received the Ad26.COV2.S COVID-19 vaccine or a placebo.

The V and J genes are TRBV14 and TRBJ2-7; 7 positions match TRBD1. Germline trimming cut 6 bases from V and 3 bases from J; bases unmatched to any gene: 8. The CDR3 is 14 residues long. CDR1 is SGHDN, CDR2 FVKESK, per germline. CDR3 amino acids: CASSLTTGYYEQYF. Here the CDR3 DNA reads TGTGCCAGCAGTCTAACGACAGGGTACTACGAGCAGTACTTC.

The CDR3 loop is CASSLASGGKNIQYF. CDR3 in DNA: TGTGCCAGCAGCTTAGCGTCGGGGGGGAAAAACATTCAGTACTTC. This chain connects TRBV7-8 to TRBJ2-4, with 8 nucleotides matching TRBD2. The junction had 2 bases not matched to a gene; V was cut back by 0 bases and J by 4 bases. CDR3 size: 15 residues. Germline V gene lookup returns CDR1 SGHVS and CDR2 FQNEAQ.

The chain combines TRBV9 with TRBJ1-2; D ambiguous. The CDR3 covers 14 residues. CDR1 and CDR2 (germline): SGDLS, YYNGEE. V was clipped by 0 bases and J by 8 bases, with 14 bases between them. The CDR3 loop reads CASSVDPNSRGYTF. The DNA of the CDR3 is TGTGCCAGCAGCGTAGATCCCAACTCGAGGGGCTACACCTTC.

This sequence joins TRBV6-1 and TRBJ2-7; D may be TRBD2 (5 bases). V shed 0 bases and J shed 4 bases, with 16 bases lying between them. CDR3 size: 16 residues. Germline V gene data show CDR1 as MNHNS and CDR2 as SASEGT. CDR3 bases: TGTGCCAGCAGTGAAGCCGCTCCCGCTTCGGGGTACGAGCAGTACTTC. Its protein product is CASSEAAPASGYEQYF.

This clone was seen only once. V is TRBV7-6 and J is TRBJ2-7; perhaps TRBD1 as D (5 bases). The CDR3 sequence is 14 residues long. The germline V gene has CDR1 SGHVS and CDR2 FNYEAQ. Trimming left V 3 bases short and J 1 base short, with 10 bases between. CDR3 residues: CASSLGDRSYEQYF. CDR3 in DNA: TGTGCCAGCAGCTTGGGCGACAGATCCTACGAGCAGTACTTC.

This chain links TRBV7-9 with TRBJ1-2, with D unclear. Trimming took off 1 base at V and 5 bases at J, with 8 bases between the two ends. CDR1 is SEHNR, CDR2 FQNEAQ, per germline (reference sequence). The CDR3 extends over 13 amino acids. The CDR3 loop reads CASSLVNSYGYTF. The CDR3, as DNA: TGTGCCAGCAGCTTAGTTAACAGTTATGGCTACACCTTC.

V gene TRBV20-1 combines with J gene TRBJ2-1, with D perhaps TRBD2 (5 bases). Germline CDR1 DFQATT, CDR2 SNEGSKA (reference sequence). The CDR3 loop spans 12 amino acids. V shed 3 bases and J shed 6 bases, with 9 bases lying between them. CDR3 sequence (DNA): TGCAGTGCTAGTTTCAGCGGCAATGAGCAGTTCTTC. Translation gives CSASFSGNEQFF.

The chain carries TRBV3-1 (or the pseudogene TRBV3-2) and TRBJ2-1, with D uncertain. CDR3 length: 12 amino acids. V was cut by 5 bases and J by 6 bases, with 8 bases left in between. Germline V lookup: CDR1 LGHDT, CDR2 YNNKEL (reference sequence). CDR3 amino acids: CASSFGSNEQFF. The CDR3 region has the DNA TGTGCCAGCAGCTTTGGCTCCAATGAGCAGTTCTTC.

This chain joins TRBV7-9 and TRBJ2-1; D is uncertain. The V gene lost 3 bases and the J gene lost 7 bases, with 19 bases spanning the gap. The germline gives CDR1 SEHNR, CDR2 FQNEAQ (reference sequence). The CDR3 runs to 16 residues. The CDR3: CASSLYLTDPRNEQFF. The CDR3 nucleotides are TGTGCCAGCAGCTTGTATTTAACGGACCCCCGGAATGAGCAGTTCTTC.

V is TRBV5-6 and J is TRBJ1-2, with D perhaps matching TRBD1 (5 bases). The CDR3 runs 14 residues. Germline CDR1 SGHDT, CDR2 YYEEEE. V was shortened by 0 bases and J by 5 bases, with 11 bases between the two germline ends. The CDR3 here is CASSLEGVWYGYTF. For the CDR3, the DNA is TGTGCCAGCAGCTTGGAAGGGGTTTGGTATGGCTACACCTTC.

Turning to this clone: The same CDR3 can be traced to other DNA sequences in this sample. V is TRBV29-1 and J is TRBJ2-7; 8 bases fit TRBD1. Looked up from germline, CDR1 is SQVTM and CDR2 is ANQGSEA. This CDR3 is built from 12 residues. The CDR3 loop reads CSGGQGAYEQYF. The DNA for the CDR3 is TGCAGTGGAGGACAGGGCGCCTACGAGCAGTACTTC.

This chain connects TRBV10-3 to TRBJ2-3; the match to TRBD2 covers 7 bases. V lost 6 bases to trimming and J lost 2 bases; unmatched junction nucleotides: 5. The germline gives CDR1 ENHRY, CDR2 SYGVKD. The CDR3 extends over 14 amino acids. Written as DNA, the CDR3 is TGTGCCATCAGGTCGGGGGGAAACACAGATACGCAGTATTTT. Amino acid sequence: CAIRSGGNTDTQYF.

In DNA form, the CDR3 reads TGTGCCAGCACGGGAGTGGGCTATGGCTACACCTTC. Protein product: CASTGVGYGYTF. J is TRBJ1-2 and V is TRBV3-1 (or the pseudogene TRBV3-2), with D uncertain. V was cut by 7 bases and J by 4 bases, with 10 bases left in between. CDR3 length: 12 residues. Germline-derived CDR1 and CDR2 are LGHDT and YNNKEL (reference sequence).

The V and J genes are TRBV2 and TRBJ2-1, with no clear D. The CDR3 is 12 residues long. V gave up 6 bases and J gave up 5 bases, with 8 bases separating them. The germline V gene has CDR1 SNHLY and CDR2 FYNNEI. CDR3 bases: TGTGCCAGCAGAGGGTTGAACAATGAGCAGTTCTTC. Encoded protein: CASRGLNNEQFF.

CDR3 sequence (DNA): TGTGCCAGTAGTATACAGGGGGTTGACTATGGCTACACCTTC. Encoded protein: CASSIQGVDYGYTF. The chain uses TRBV19 and TRBJ1-2; TRBD1 aligns across 7 bases. CDR1 LNHDA and CDR2 SQIVND come from the germline V gene (reference sequence). The CDR3 length is 14 residues. Germline trimming cut 2 bases from V and 3 bases from J; bases unmatched to any gene: 3. Drawing the rest from reference TRBV19 and TRBJ1-2, the complete variable domain is DGGITQSPKYLFRKEGQNVTLSCEQNLNHDAMYWYRQDPGQGLRLIYYSQIVNDFQKGDIAEGYSVSREKKESFPLTVTSAQKNPTAFYLCASSIQGVDYGYTFGSGTRLTVV.

The V and J genes are TRBV7-9 and TRBJ1-4, with 8 bases matching TRBD1. Germline CDR1 SEHNR, CDR2 FQNEAQ (reference sequence). After removal of 5 bases from V and 7 bases from J, the junction contained 6 bases not matched to a gene. The CDR3 consists of 14 residues. CDR3 region: CASSGTGTGEKLFF. The CDR3 bases are TGTGCCAGCAGCGGAACCGGGACAGGTGAAAAACTGTTTTTT.

DNA for the CDR3: TGTGCCAGTAGTATCCGCAGTGCGGGGGCACCTGGAAACACCATATATTTT. It codes for CASSIRSAGAPGNTIYF. This sequence joins TRBV19 and TRBJ1-3; TRBD1 is a possible D gene (6 bases). The V and J ends lost 3 bases and 2 bases respectively, with 17 bases between them. The CDR3 loop spans 17 amino acids. Germline CDR1 and CDR2: LNHDA and SQIVND (reference sequence).

The chain links TRBV27 to TRBJ2-2; D not certain. This CDR3 comprises 14 residues. V shed 6 bases and J shed 5 bases, with 13 bases lying between them. Germline loops: CDR1 MNHEY, CDR2 SMNVEV (reference sequence). The CDR3 loop reads CASSPVTVTGELFF. In DNA, the CDR3 is TGTGCCAGCAGCCCCGTCACAGTGACCGGGGAGCTGTTTTTT.

This sequence joins TRBV7-3 and TRBJ1-1, with 7 bases lining up with TRBD1. Looked up from germline, CDR1 is SGHTA and CDR2 is FQGTGA. The CDR3 sequence is 15 residues long. V shed 8 bases and J 1 base; nucleotides not matched to a gene: 10. The DNA of the CDR3 is TGTGCCAGCCGTGAGGCCGGGACAGAGAACACTGAAGCTTTCTTT. Residues: CASREAGTENTEAFF.

This clone appeared once. This chain uses TRBV2 with TRBJ1-1; D possibly corresponds to TRBD1 (5 bases). CDR1 is SNHLY, CDR2 FYNNEI, per germline. V shed 0 bases and J shed 10 bases, with 18 bases lying between them. The CDR3 covers 15 residues. The DNA of the CDR3 is TGTGCCAGCAGTGAAGCTGACGTGGGGGGGTCGGGAGCTTTCTTT. This translates into CASSEADVGGSGAFF.

CDR3 in DNA: TGTGCCAGCAGCCCGATTGGGGGCCACGGCTACACCTTC. Translation: CASSPIGGHGYTF. The gene calls are TRBV7-9 and TRBJ1-2, with D tentatively TRBD1 (6 bases). Germline CDR1 reads SEHNR; CDR2 reads FQNEAQ (reference sequence). Deletions cut 5 bases from V and 8 bases from J, with 15 bases between. The CDR3 loop spans 13 amino acids.

This chain uses TRBV7-2 with TRBJ2-3; 8 bases line up with TRBD2. The CDR3 has 16 amino acids. Losses at the gene ends were 1 base for V and 1 base for J; bases not matched to a gene: 4. Germline V lookup: CDR1 SGHTA, CDR2 FQGNSA. The CDR3 sequence: CASSLVGRGGTDTQYF. The CDR3 nucleotides read TGTGCCAGCAGCTTAGTCGGGCGGGGGGGCACAGATACGCAGTATTTT.

The chain has TRBV30 and TRBJ1-6, with TRBD1 matching over 9 bases. There are 14 residues in the CDR3. J lost 6 bases, V lost 3 bases, and 3 bases had no gene match. Germline lookup yields CDR1 GTSNPN and CDR2 SVGIG (reference sequence). This CDR3 reads CAWRPGQGNSPLHF. The CDR3 region has the DNA TGTGCCTGGAGGCCGGGACAGGGTAATTCACCCCTCCACTTT.

This clone was seen a single time. V and J are TRBV10-3 and TRBJ1-1; no clear D. The CDR3 extends over 15 amino acids. Germline CDR1 is ENHRY and CDR2 is SYGVKD. Trimming pared 3 bases from V and 3 bases from J, leaving 14 bases between. CDR3 protein: CAISDKGQTHTEAFF. CDR3 DNA: TGTGCCATCAGTGATAAAGGGCAGACTCACACTGAAGCTTTCTTT.

The rearrangement links TRBV11-3 to TRBJ2-7; 7 bases align to TRBD1. CDR3 length: 14 amino acids. V was pared by 5 bases and J by 2 bases, with 6 bases of the junction left unmatched. Germline-derived CDR1 and CDR2 are SGHNT and YENEEA. The CDR3 protein is CASSLGGYPYEQYF. CDR3 sequence (DNA): TGTGCCAGCAGCCTAGGGGGCTACCCCTACGAGCAGTACTTC.

V usage is TRBV29-1 and J usage is TRBJ2-2; tentatively, D is TRBD1 or TRBD2 (5 bases each). The CDR3 has 11 residues. The ends were cut back, 6 bases at V and 7 bases at J, with 9 bases in the middle. Germline CDR1 reads SQVTM; CDR2 reads ANQGSEA. CDR3 coding DNA: TGCAGCGTCCTGGGGGTCGGGGAGCTGTTTTTT. Translating gives CSVLGVGELFF.

The chain is built from TRBV11-2 and TRBJ1-5, with unresolved D. V lost 0 bases, J lost 4 bases, and 4 bases lay in between. The CDR3 extends over 13 amino acids. In germline, CDR1 is SGHAT, CDR2 FQNNGV. The CDR3 spells CASSLDRNQPQHF. The CDR3 nucleotides are TGTGCCAGCAGCTTAGATCGAAATCAGCCCCAGCATTTT.

The chain has TRBV11-3 and TRBJ2-1; TRBD2 matches at 7 bases. V lost 4 bases and J lost 5; bases outside the gene matches: 2. The CDR3 consists of 13 residues. In germline, CDR1 is SGHNT, CDR2 YENEEA. The DNA for the CDR3 is TGTGCCAGCAGCTCGACTAGCCACAATGAGCAGTTCTTC. This gives the protein CASSSTSHNEQFF.

This sequence joins TRBV12-3 or TRBV12-4 and TRBJ2-5; D uncertain. Trimming took 8 bases from V and 1 from J, leaving 11 bases between them. The CDR3 consists of 13 residues. The CDR3 bases are TGTGCCAGCCGCCGGAGTCCCCAAGAGACCCAGTACTTC. It yields the protein CASRRSPQETQYF.

The rearrangement joins TRBV4-2 to TRBJ1-1; the D gene is possibly TRBD1 (6 bases). This CDR3 contains 15 residues. The V end was cut by 5 bases, the J end by 5 bases, with 18 bases between. Germline loops: CDR1 LGHNA, CDR2 YNFKEQ. The chain's CDR3 is CASSATWGARTEAFF. CDR3 nucleotide sequence: TGTGCCAGCAGCGCGACCTGGGGGGCGAGGACTGAAGCTTTCTTT.